The following is a TCR beta chain sequence with its context. Its matching antigen is unknown. This sample was included in a study of cytotoxic CD8 clonotypes in ibrutinib-treated CLL. Study-level background: The response samples were taken once patients had been treated for a median of about 12 months, range 6 to 36.

General study findings and limits: The clonality rise at ibrutinib response reflected private clonotype expansion. Baseline-level clonality went beyond age-matched healthy donors and moved in step with circulating CD8+ T-cell counts.

Depths of 1 in 200,000 to 1 in 1 million T cells were the sequencing target. The assay was immunoSEQ multiplex PCR, and TCRdb's table has in-frame clones only and misses some. Here the sample spans 150,000 or so clones, 80% being singletons. CDR3 size: 15 residues. With 3 bases removed from V and 0 bases from J, the gap between germline ends came to 9 bases. The germline V gene encodes CDR1 LNHDA and CDR2 SQIVND (reference sequence). The sequencing used PBMCs, collected after 36 months of ibrutinib treatment. The V gene is TRBV19, the J gene TRBJ1-5; D is unresolved. This clonotype was sampled from a human donor with chronic lymphocytic leukemia. The chain's CDR3 is CASSINPNSNQPQHF. The CDR3 DNA reads as TGTGCCAGTAGTATCAACCCGAATAGCAATCAGCCCCAGCATTTT.